What follows describes a single TCR beta chain. This clonotype was counted at least ten times. No per-base quality is available; no much larger clone lies one base away. This specimen comes from a study of T cells after yellow fever vaccination (dated by TCRdb to the late 2010s). Background on the whole study: Memory subsets (EM, EMRA, CM and Tscm) were sorted on a BD FACS Aria III using CD3, CD45RA, CCR7 and CD95 staining. The SMART-Seq v4 Ultra Low Input RNA kit was used to prepare libraries from fractions with low cell numbers. To follow T-cell clones before and after both primary and booster YFV17D yellow fever vaccination, bulk TCR alpha and beta repertoires underwent longitudinal sequencing. Two healthy male donors made up the cohort, one aged 18 to 30 years and the other aged 30 to 39 years. Blood was drawn at multiple timepoints before and after primary and secondary immunization, with bulk PBMC replicates and cell subsets isolated. Sorting of memory subsets took place on days 0, 15 and 45 and at 18 months after primary vaccination, as well as on days 0, 15 and 45 after the 30-year booster. The paper as a whole reports these results and caveats: Computational filtering was required because FACS-sorted repertoires could contain abundant contaminating clonotypes from the bulk population. A small fraction of clonotypes showed up in both the CD4 and CD8 compartments, probably as a result of convergent recombination. Only two donors were included in the study, so the extent to which the findings can be generalized is limited. In the sorted memory subsets on day 0, nearly all vaccine-responding clonotypes were below the level of detection. The secondary T-cell response was found to be weaker but faster than the primary response, with a peak reached on day 5 rather than on day 15. After the booster, most clones that had expanded after primary vaccination were detected again (roughly 96% of CD4 and around 88% of CD8), suggesting broad maintenance of memory.

TCRdb shows the sequencer as Illumina NovaSeq 6000. TCR cDNA was made using 5'RACE template switching, a step that added a universal primer site and unique molecular identifiers. cDNA synthesis was primed from both the TCR alpha and TCR beta constant segments. Two PCR steps were used to amplify libraries, with sample barcodes and sequencing adapters being added in the second step. Sequencing of the libraries was done on either Illumina HiSeq 2500 (2x100 bp) or NovaSeq (2x150 bp). Per the authors' processing: Reads were demultiplexed and collapsed into UMI consensus sequences with MIGEC, and V(D)J alignment was performed with MiXCR. Using edgeR on replicate PBMC samples, clonotypes were called vaccine-responding if FDR was below 0.01 and the log2 fold change was above 5 up to day 15. Each bulk clonotype was labeled CD4 or CD8 based on which sequenced repertoire, CD4 or CD8, contained the clonotype at higher abundance. Clonotype frequencies in memory subsets were weighted by FACS-sorted cell numbers to estimate each clone's distribution across memory phenotypes. Using fastp trimming at Q25 and MiXCR clonotype assembly, TCRdb reanalyzed the public sequencing data and kept in-frame beta chains. Each entry merges the rows of one CDR3 protein and shows their most common DNA and genes. None of the V and J calls come from the authors' own analysis; TCRdb made them. This sample lists 45,000 to 60,000 distinct CDR3 sequences; around 6.2% were detected once. The top ten clones comprise roughly 30% of the sample.

Based on the germline V gene (reference sequence), the CDR1 and CDR2 sequences are SEHNR and FQNEAQ. Deletion took 4 bases off V and 1 base off J, with a span of 16 bases between the germline ends. The CDR3 sequence holds 16 residues, the cysteine and phenylalanine included. The entry retains the CDR3 DNA only, 48 bases that are in frame from base 1. The treatment or condition label on this specimen signifies: live attenuated yellow fever vaccine strain. PBMCs were isolated from peripheral blood using a standard Ficoll-Paque protocol. RNA from sorted memory subsets was extracted with the RNeasy Micro Kit.

Sequences were derived from PBMCs, either bulk or a sorted T-cell subset (CD4+, CD8+, memory, or dextramer-sorted; not recorded which), sampled on the day of the yellow fever booster vaccination. The sequence came from a young man who received the YFV17D yellow fever vaccine. This sequence uses TRBV7-9 and TRBJ1-1; the D gene cannot be resolved reliably. The nucleotides read TGTGCCAGCAGCTCTCCTCCCCCAGGTGGGAACACTGAAGCTTTCTTT. This codes for CASSSPPPGGNTEAFF.